Given below is one T cell receptor beta chain in context. TCRdb keeps only in-frame clones here, not all; method: immunoSEQ multiplex PCR. This sample has approximately 44,000 clones; roughly nine tenths occur once, and the top ten carry approximately 0.62%. This entry is derived from a study of T cell changes during pregnancy in multiple sclerosis. The CDR3 extends over 15 amino acids. V shed 6 bases, J shed 0 bases, and the junction held 7 bases outside the gene matches. The germline gives CDR1 KGHSH, CDR2 LQKENI. The rearrangement links TRBV18 to TRBJ2-7; 8 positions match TRBD1. The receptor was derived from a female donor with multiple sclerosis, enrolled in a pregnancy study. The sequences come from CD4+ T cells from peripheral blood mononuclear cells, collected in the first trimester of pregnancy. Here the CDR3 reads CASSPGTGLSYEQYF. The CDR3 nucleotides are TGTGCCAGCTCGCCCGGGACAGGCCTCTCCTACGAGCAGTACTTC.